This entry features one TCR beta chain sequence. The data were produced by immunoSEQ multiplex PCR, yet TCRdb's version contains in-frame clones alone and is incomplete. Of roughly 130,000 clones detected, approximately 87% appear once; the ten largest clones hold 2.9%. This sample stems from a study of cytomegalovirus exposure and HLA in healthy donors. With 5 bases clipped from V and 4 bases from J, the junction kept 9 bases outside the gene matches. The CDR3 sequence is 14 residues long. The germline gives CDR1 SGHRS, CDR2 YFSETQ. The J gene is TRBJ2-7, the V gene TRBV5-1, with 7 bases matching TRBD2. Sequenced sample: PBMCs. The sequence was obtained from a man aged 18 to 30 in good health and CMV-seronegative. The CDR3 sequence: CASRTSSGGYEQYF. The CDR3 region has the DNA TGCGCCAGCAGGACATCTAGCGGCGGATACGAGCAGTACTTC.